Following are 5 T cell receptor beta chains from one sample sequenced in a study of blood T cell repertoires in COVID-19. Produced via immunoSEQ multiplex PCR; TCRdb's table is partial and in-frame only. The sample shows roughly 70,000 clones, over 70% of them seen only once. The sequenced sample was peripheral blood. These receptors originate from a man between 65 and 85 years old who had recovered from COVID-19.

The rearrangement joins TRBV28 to TRBJ2-3, with 9 bases aligning to TRBD1. This CDR3 is built from 14 residues. The trim removed 5 bases at V and 3 bases at J, leaving 3 bases unmatched. From germline, CDR1 is MDHEN and CDR2 SYDVKM. The CDR3 spells CASSTGGGTDTQYF. The CDR3, as DNA: TGTGCCAGCAGTACAGGGGGCGGAACAGATACGCAGTATTTT.

The gene calls are TRBV24-1 and TRBJ2-1, with a tentative D call TRBD2 (6 bases). Germline V gives CDR1 KGHDR, CDR2 SFDVKD. CDR3 length equals 15 residues. V gave up 5 bases and J gave up 1 base, with 11 bases separating them. The CDR3 region has the DNA TGTGCCACCAGTGCCCCGGGACTGTCCTACAATGAGCAGTTCTTC. The encoded protein is CATSAPGLSYNEQFF.

V and J are TRBV9 and TRBJ2-5; no clear D gene. Trimming left V 0 bases short and J 3 bases short, with 15 bases between. Per the germline V gene, CDR1 is SGDLS and CDR2 is YYNGEE. This CDR3 is 16 amino acids long. The DNA of the CDR3 is TGTGCCAGCAGCGTAGGTGCAGCCCCGGCGGAAGAGACCCAGTACTTC. Residues: CASSVGAAPAEETQYF.

This sequence joins TRBV5-1 and TRBJ1-3, with TRBD1 matching 9 bases. From germline, CDR1 is SGHRS and CDR2 YFSETQ. V shed 0 bases, J shed 1 base, and the junction held 14 bases outside the gene matches. The CDR3 contains 20 residues. Here the CDR3 reads CASSLAPIGSGQGSGNTIYF. The CDR3 DNA reads as TGCGCCAGCAGCTTGGCCCCTATTGGCTCGGGACAGGGATCTGGAAACACCATATATTTT.

The chain couples TRBV19 to TRBJ1-6; D remains ambiguous. Per germline, CDR1 LNHDA and CDR2 SQIVND (reference sequence). This CDR3 spans 16 amino acids. Deletions cut 6 bases from V and 5 bases from J, with 17 bases between. CDR3 sequence reads: CASRLTTFGDNSPLHF. In DNA, the CDR3 is TGTGCCAGTAGACTGACAACCTTCGGCGATAATTCACCCCTCCACTTT.